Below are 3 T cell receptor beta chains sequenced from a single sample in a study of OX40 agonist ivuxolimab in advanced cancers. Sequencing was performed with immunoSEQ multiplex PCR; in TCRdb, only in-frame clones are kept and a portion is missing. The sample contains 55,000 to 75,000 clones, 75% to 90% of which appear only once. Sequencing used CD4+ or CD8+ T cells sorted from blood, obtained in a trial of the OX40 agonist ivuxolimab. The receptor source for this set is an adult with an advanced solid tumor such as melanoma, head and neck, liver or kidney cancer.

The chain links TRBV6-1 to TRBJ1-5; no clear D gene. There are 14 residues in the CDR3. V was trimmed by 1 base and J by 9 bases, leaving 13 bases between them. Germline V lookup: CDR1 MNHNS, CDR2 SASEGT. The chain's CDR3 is CASSEVVGSGPQHF. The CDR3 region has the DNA TGTGCCAGCAGTGAAGTGGTGGGGTCCGGGCCCCAGCATTTT.

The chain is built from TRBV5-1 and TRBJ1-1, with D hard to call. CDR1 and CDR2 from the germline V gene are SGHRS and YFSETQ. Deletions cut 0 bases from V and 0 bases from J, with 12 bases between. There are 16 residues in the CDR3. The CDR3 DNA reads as TGCGCCAGCAGCTTGGACCCCCGGACCATGAACACTGAAGCTTTCTTT. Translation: CASSLDPRTMNTEAFF.

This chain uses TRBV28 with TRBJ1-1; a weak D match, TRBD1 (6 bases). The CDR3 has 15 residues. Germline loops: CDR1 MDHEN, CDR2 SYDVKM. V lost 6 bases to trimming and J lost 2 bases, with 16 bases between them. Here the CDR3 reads CASRKPGTRNTEAFF. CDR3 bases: TGTGCCAGCAGAAAACCTGGGACACGAAACACTGAAGCTTTCTTT.